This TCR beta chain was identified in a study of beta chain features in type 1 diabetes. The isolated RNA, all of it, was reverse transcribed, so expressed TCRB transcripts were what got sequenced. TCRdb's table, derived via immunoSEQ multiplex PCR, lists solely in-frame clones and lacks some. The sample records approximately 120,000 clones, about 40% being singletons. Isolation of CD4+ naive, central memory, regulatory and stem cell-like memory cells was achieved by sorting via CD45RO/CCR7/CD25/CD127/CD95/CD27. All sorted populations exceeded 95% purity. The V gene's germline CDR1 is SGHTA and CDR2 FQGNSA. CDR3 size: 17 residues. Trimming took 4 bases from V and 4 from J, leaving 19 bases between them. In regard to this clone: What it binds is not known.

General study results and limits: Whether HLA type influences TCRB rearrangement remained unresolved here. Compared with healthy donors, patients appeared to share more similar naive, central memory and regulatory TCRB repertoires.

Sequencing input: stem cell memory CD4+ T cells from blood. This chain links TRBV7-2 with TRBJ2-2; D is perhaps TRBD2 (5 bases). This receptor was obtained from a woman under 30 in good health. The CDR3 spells CASSSLFRGSSTGELFF. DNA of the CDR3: TGTGCCAGCAGCTCCCTCTTCCGAGGGTCGAGCACCGGGGAGCTGTTTTTT.